A single sample is the source of the 4 T cell receptor beta chains below, sequenced in a study of cytomegalovirus exposure and HLA in healthy donors. With 60 Vbeta and 13 Jbeta primers, the PCR was carried out. TCRdb keeps only in-frame clones here, not all; method: immunoSEQ multiplex PCR. The sample consists of 60,000 to 85,000 clones, roughly 79% of them appearing once. Material for sequencing was PBMCs. The receptors shown here come from a man aged 35 to 55 in good health and CMV-seronegative.

The rearrangement joins TRBV7-8 to TRBJ2-5, with D tentatively TRBD1 (5 bases). Between the trimmed V and J ends, which lost 5 bases and 0 bases, there was a span of 7 bases. There are 13 residues in the CDR3. Germline V gene data show CDR1 as SGHVS and CDR2 as FQNEAQ. As DNA, the CDR3 is TGTGCCAGCAGCCTGACAGACCAAGAGACCCAGTACTTC. Amino acid sequence: CASSLTDQETQYF.

This sequence joins TRBV7-8 and TRBJ2-1; 7 positions agree with TRBD2. The CDR3 extends over 15 amino acids. The V and J ends lost 1 base and 6 bases, in that order; junction bases with no gene match: 6. Germline values: CDR1 SGHVS, CDR2 FQNEAQ. Here the CDR3 DNA reads TGTGCCAGCAGCTTAGAAAAAGCGGGATTCAATGAGCAGTTCTTC. It yields the protein CASSLEKAGFNEQFF.

V is TRBV30 and J is TRBJ2-1; a weak D match, TRBD2 (5 bases). In germline, CDR1 is GTSNPN, CDR2 SVGIG (reference sequence). Trimming pared 2 bases from V and 9 bases from J, leaving 11 bases between. The CDR3 runs 12 residues. CDR3 in DNA: TGTGCCTGGAGTCAGTCCGGAGGTGAGCAGTTCTTC. Its translation: CAWSQSGGEQFF.

The rearrangement uses TRBV2 and TRBJ2-5; the D gene is possibly TRBD1 (6 bases). TRBJ2-7 matches the DNA end more closely, so the J call is doubtful. The CDR3 is 15 residues long. Germline V gene lookup returns CDR1 SNHLY and CDR2 FYNNEI. The CDR3 is CASRLLSGTPYEQYF. CDR3 bases: TGTGCCAGCAGGCTTCTTTCCGGGACACCCTACGAGCAGTACTTC.